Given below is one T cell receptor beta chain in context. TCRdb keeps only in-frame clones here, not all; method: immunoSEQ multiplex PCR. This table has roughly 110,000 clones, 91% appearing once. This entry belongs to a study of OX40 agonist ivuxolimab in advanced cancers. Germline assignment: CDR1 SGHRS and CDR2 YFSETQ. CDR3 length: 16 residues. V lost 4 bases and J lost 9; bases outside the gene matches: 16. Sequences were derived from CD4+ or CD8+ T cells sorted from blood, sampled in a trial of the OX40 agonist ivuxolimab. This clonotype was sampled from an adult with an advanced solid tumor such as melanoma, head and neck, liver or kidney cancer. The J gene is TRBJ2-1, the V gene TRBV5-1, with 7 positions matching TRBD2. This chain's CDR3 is CASSLSRAAGYGEQFF. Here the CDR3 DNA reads TGCGCCAGCAGCCTCAGTCGTGCAGCGGGATACGGTGAGCAGTTCTTC.